This TCR beta chain derives from a study of tumor-infiltrating lymphocytes in primary liver carcinoma. Making TCR beta cDNA involved around 520 ng total RNA and a constant-region primer. Researchers made the TCR beta libraries by running three nested multiplex PCR rounds with slightly modified ARM-PCR. TCRdb called the multiplex PCR reads again in MiXCR, with one record for every CDR3 protein. The table records 300,000 to 400,000 distinct CDR3 sequences, about 61% of them present only once. Germline DNA was also extracted, and blood RNA was taken from unsorted whole blood. Turning to this clonotype: Its ends do not fully match the called genes, so a read error is possible.

The sequenced sample consisted of peripheral blood. The sequence derives from a man aged 40-49 years with primary liver carcinoma and hepatitis B virus infection.

The CDR3 reads CTSSYSGLQPQHF. The CDR3, as DNA: TGTACCAGCAGTTACTCTGGCTTACAGCCCCAGCATTTT. This rearrangement joins TRBV6-5 to TRBJ1-5; D unresolved. This CDR3 has 13 residues. CDR1 MNHEY and CDR2 SVGAGI come from the germline V gene.